These 21 T cell receptor beta chains originate from one sample sequenced in a study of beta chain features in type 1 diabetes. Findings of the study overall: TCRB CDR3 length was moderately but significantly reduced in all four CD4+ subsets of Type 1 diabetes patients.

Expressed TCRB transcripts were sequenced because the isolated RNA had all been reverse transcribed beforehand. Assay used: immunoSEQ multiplex PCR; TCRdb lists only in-frame clones, some missing. The sample includes fewer than 25,000 clones, 69% of them seen just once. These receptors lack a known antigen. The source material was Tregs from blood. These receptors were taken from a man aged 18 to 30 with type 1 diabetes.

This clone occurred a few times. The rearrangement joins TRBV6-5 to TRBJ2-7, with D possibly being TRBD1 (6 bases). Germline lookup yields CDR1 MNHEY and CDR2 SVGAGI. This CDR3 region has 14 residues. V was clipped by 2 bases and J by 2 bases, with 10 bases between them. The CDR3 region is CASSYTGTTYEQYF. In DNA, the CDR3 is TGTGCCAGCAGTTACACAGGGACCACCTACGAGCAGTACTTC.

This sequence joins TRBV28 and TRBJ2-1; D possibly corresponds to TRBD2 (6 bases). The CDR3 loop spans 15 amino acids. Germline CDR1 MDHEN, CDR2 SYDVKM. The germline V and J ends were trimmed by 2 bases and 2 bases, with 10 bases remaining between them. The CDR3 protein is CASSLGGIPYNEQFF. DNA for the CDR3: TGTGCCAGCAGTTTAGGCGGGATTCCCTACAATGAGCAGTTCTTC.

This chain joins TRBV5-1 and TRBJ1-1, with no clear D. The V end lost 2 bases, the J end lost 3 bases, and 5 bases lay between the germline ends. Germline lookup yields CDR1 SGHRS and CDR2 YFSETQ. This CDR3 spans 12 amino acids. The CDR3 DNA reads as TGCGCCAGCAGCTTCGGGGACACTGAAGCTTTCTTT. Translating gives CASSFGDTEAFF.

V is TRBV6-4 and J is TRBJ2-3, with D possibly being TRBD2 (6 bases). The CDR3 contains 15 residues. Germline CDR1 MRHNA, CDR2 SNTAGT. V lost 6 bases and J lost 2, with 15 bases in between. In DNA form, the CDR3 reads TGTGCCAGCAGGCCCCTGGCGGGGTCCACAGATACGCAGTATTTT. It translates to CASRPLAGSTDTQYF.

The rearrangement links TRBV7-6 to TRBJ1-1; unclear D gene. V was cut by 4 bases and J by 1 base, with 7 bases left in between. The CDR3 is 13 amino acids. Germline CDR1 and CDR2: SGHVS and FNYEAQ. The DNA of the CDR3 is TGTGCCAGCAGCTCGGGTTCGAACACTGAAGCTTTCTTT. It yields the protein CASSSGSNTEAFF.

DNA of the CDR3: TGTGCCAGCAGTGAATTCAAATCTGGAAACACCATATATTTT. Its translation: CASSEFKSGNTIYF. The chain couples TRBV2 to TRBJ1-3, with D uncertain. This CDR3 has 14 residues. CDR1 and CDR2 from the germline V gene are SNHLY and FYNNEI. V was shortened by 2 bases and J by 1 base, with 6 bases between the two germline ends.

The chain employs TRBV5-4 and TRBJ2-5; 8 bases are a match to TRBD1. This CDR3 is built from 15 residues. The trim removed 0 bases at V and 4 bases at J, leaving 5 bases unmatched. Germline V gene data show CDR1 as SGHNT and CDR2 as YYREEE (reference sequence). CDR3 nucleotides: TGTGCCAGCAGCTTGGTCTCAGGGGGCCGAGAGACCCAGTACTTC. As protein: CASSLVSGGRETQYF.

This rearrangement joins TRBV12-5 to TRBJ2-1; no clear D. The V end lost 3 bases, the J end lost 8 bases, and 14 bases lay between the germline ends. This CDR3 is built from 14 residues. CDR1 and CDR2 (germline): LGHNT, FRNRAP. The CDR3 DNA reads as TGTGCTAGTGGTTTTGGCACCAGGATTGATGAGCAGTTCTTC. Amino acids: CASGFGTRIDEQFF.

Only a few counts were recorded for this clone. The CDR3 region is CASSPGAPTDTQYF. In nucleotides, the CDR3 is TGTGCCAGCTCACCAGGGGCCCCAACAGATACGCAGTATTTT. This chain joins TRBV18 and TRBJ2-3; D perhaps matches TRBD1 (5 bases). V lost 2 bases to trimming and J lost 3 bases, with 9 bases between them. In germline, CDR1 is KGHSH, CDR2 LQKENI. The CDR3 is 14 residues long. The entire variable domain, with the rest obtained from reference TRBV18 and TRBJ2-3, is as follows: NAGVMQNPRHLVRRRGQEARLRCSPMKGHSHVYWYRQLPEEGLKFMVYLQKENIIDESGMPKERFSAEFPKEGPSILRIQQVVRGDSAAYFCASSPGAPTDTQYFGPGTRLTVL.

This rearrangement joins TRBV29-1 to TRBJ2-2; D gene unclear. The V gene lost 6 bases and the J gene lost 3 bases, with 5 bases spanning the gap. The germline CDR1 and CDR2 sequences are SQVTM and ANQGSEA. The CDR3 totals 11 residues. CDR3 DNA: TGCAGCGTCGAGGACACCGGGGAGCTGTTTTTT. It yields the protein CSVEDTGELFF.

The chain combines TRBV11-2 with TRBJ2-2; D unresolved. CDR3 length: 14 residues. The V end lost 0 bases, the J end lost 3 bases, and 5 bases lay between the germline ends. Germline V gene lookup returns CDR1 SGHAT and CDR2 FQNNGV. The CDR3 DNA reads TGTGCCAGCAGCTTAGAGAGGTACACCGGGGAGCTGTTTTTT. Protein sequence: CASSLERYTGELFF.

The J gene is TRBJ1-2, the V gene TRBV28, with D possibly being TRBD1 (5 bases). The germline gives CDR1 MDHEN, CDR2 SYDVKM. Trimming pared 2 bases from V and 6 bases from J, leaving 19 bases between. This CDR3 has 16 amino acids. The CDR3 protein is CASSLMGWGESNGYTF. The DNA for the CDR3 is TGTGCCAGCAGTTTAATGGGGTGGGGGGAATCAAATGGCTACACCTTC.

This clone was detected a few times. The chain couples TRBV9 to TRBJ1-5, with D unclear. This CDR3 has 14 residues. The ends were cut back, 0 bases at V and 4 bases at J, with 8 bases in the middle. The germline V gene encodes CDR1 SGDLS and CDR2 YYNGEE. CDR3 coding DNA: TGTGCCAGCAGCGTAGGCCAAGCGAATCAGCCCCAGCATTTT. Its translation: CASSVGQANQPQHF.

This chain links TRBV7-2 with TRBJ2-7; 9 positions agree with TRBD1. The CDR3 sequence is 15 residues long. Germline values: CDR1 SGHTA, CDR2 FQGNSA. The V gene end was trimmed by 5 bases and the J gene end by 3 bases; junction bases not matched to a gene: 8. CDR3 DNA sequence: TGTGCCAGCAGCCGGCCGGGACAGGGCTTCTACGAGCAGTACTTC. Protein product: CASSRPGQGFYEQYF.

In its sample, this clone was seen a few times. V usage is TRBV2 and J usage is TRBJ1-1; weak D call: TRBD1 (5 bases). Trimming left V 6 bases short and J 4 bases short, with 12 bases between. The CDR3 contains 13 residues. From germline, CDR1 is SNHLY and CDR2 FYNNEI. In DNA form, the CDR3 reads TGTGCCAGCAGGACAGTCCTGCGCACTGAAGCTTTCTTT. The encoded protein is CASRTVLRTEAFF.

This clone has a handful of counts. The rearrangement uses TRBV29-1 and TRBJ2-5; D remains unclear. Trimming stripped 4 bases from V and 1 base from J, with 7 bases between. CDR1 SQVTM and CDR2 ANQGSEA come from the germline V gene. The CDR3 has 12 amino acids. As DNA, the CDR3 is TGCAGCGTTGTGGCGGCCCAAGAGACCCAGTACTTC. This sequence encodes CSVVAAQETQYF.

This clone has a handful of counts. V gene TRBV5-4 combines with J gene TRBJ2-3, with 9 bases fitting TRBD2. V shed 4 bases, J shed 2 bases, and the junction held 5 bases outside the gene matches. CDR3 size: 15 residues. The germline V gene has CDR1 SGHNT and CDR2 YYREEE (reference sequence). Written as DNA, the CDR3 is TGTGCCAGCAGCCGTAGCGGGGGAGACACAGATACGCAGTATTTT. It encodes CASSRSGGDTDTQYF.

V is TRBV7-8 and J is TRBJ1-5, with 7 bases identical to TRBD1. With V trimmed by 10 bases and J by 0 bases, 6 bases remained unmatched. The CDR3 is 14 amino acids. Germline CDR1 and CDR2: SGHVS and FQNEAQ. CDR3 loop: CAIGTEDSNQPQHF. CDR3 nucleotide sequence: TGTGCCATCGGGACAGAGGATAGCAATCAGCCCCAGCATTTT.

The chain joins TRBV19 to TRBJ1-2, with D tentatively TRBD1 (6 bases). V was pared by 5 bases and J by 4 bases, with 8 bases between. The CDR3 covers 12 residues. The germline gives CDR1 LNHDA, CDR2 SQIVND (reference sequence). CDR3 sequence (DNA): TGTGCCAGTAGTCGGACAGTCTATGGCTACACCTTC. Its protein product is CASSRTVYGYTF. The full variable domain, with the rest looked up from reference TRBV19 and TRBJ1-2, is DGGITQSPKYLFRKEGQNVTLSCEQNLNHDAMYWYRQDPGQGLRLIYYSQIVNDFQKGDIAEGYSVSREKKESFPLTVTSAQKNPTAFYLCASSRTVYGYTFGSGTRLTVV.

The chain carries TRBV29-1 and TRBJ2-1; D is perhaps TRBD2 (6 bases). V was pared by 5 bases and J by 8 bases, with 13 bases between. The CDR3 spans 12 residues. CDR1 and CDR2 (germline): SQVTM, ANQGSEA. As DNA, the CDR3 is TGCAGCGTTCCGGGGTGGAGGGATGAGCAGTTCTTC. Protein product: CSVPGWRDEQFF.

This clone was observed a handful of times. The rearrangement uses TRBV19 and TRBJ1-1; possibly TRBD1 for D (5 bases). V dropped 8 bases and J dropped 1 base, with 14 bases sitting between them. The length of the CDR3 is 14 residues. Germline CDR1 and CDR2: LNHDA and SQIVND (reference sequence). The CDR3 bases are TGTGCCAGTCAAAGACAGTCCTGGAACACTGAAGCTTTCTTT. Translating gives CASQRQSWNTEAFF. Based on the CDR3 plus reference TRBV19 and TRBJ1-1, the full variable domain is DGGITQSPKYLFRKEGQNVTLSCEQNLNHDAMYWYRQDPGQGLRLIYYSQIVNDFQKGDIAEGYSVSREKKESFPLTVTSAQKNPTAFYLCASQRQSWNTEAFFGQGTRLTVV.